Listed below are T cell receptor beta chains from one sample, sequenced in a study of T cell responses to AZD1222 COVID-19 vaccine. Clones were sequenced by immunoSEQ multiplex PCR, and TCRdb holds only the in-frame ones, with some missing. This sample has 100,000 to 150,000 clones; roughly 88% occur once, and the top ten carry about 4%. The sequencing used peripheral blood, collected on day 0 of MenACWY control vaccination. These receptors were taken from an adult in good health. Each CDR3 is given with its conserved first and last residue. The D gene is left open where the match is weak. Clone sizes are given selectively: once, few, many, or a class where the clone is expanded.

D gene: NA
J gene: TRBJ2-7
clone size: medium-sized
CDR3 length: 13
V gene: TRBV19
CDR3 protein: CASSEGFNYEQYF
CDR3 DNA: TGTGCCAGTAGCGAAGGGTTTAACTACGAGCAGTACTTC

D gene: TRBD1
J gene: TRBJ2-7
clone size: NA
CDR3 length: 15
V gene: TRBV28
CDR3 protein: CASSHRTGRLYEQYF
CDR3 DNA: TGTGCCAGCAGTCATCGGACAGGGAGATTATACGAGCAGTACTTC

D gene: NA
J gene: TRBJ2-3
clone size: NA
CDR3 length: 18
V gene: TRBV24-1
CDR3 protein: CATSDSGVGGHRTDTQYF
CDR3 DNA: TGTGCCACCAGTGATTCCGGGGTTGGGGGTCACCGCACAGATACGCAGTATTTT

D gene: NA
J gene: TRBJ2-1
clone size: NA
CDR3 length: 12
V gene: TRBV10-3
CDR3 protein: CAIFYSYNEQFF
CDR3 DNA: TGTGCCATCTTTTACTCCTACAATGAGCAGTTCTTC

D gene: NA
J gene: TRBJ2-1
clone size: NA
CDR3 length: 14
V gene: TRBV9
CDR3 protein: CASSVGDNYNEQFF
CDR3 DNA: TGTGCCAGCAGCGTAGGGGACAACTACAATGAGCAGTTCTTC

D gene: NA
J gene: TRBJ1-1
clone size: few
CDR3 length: 14
V gene: TRBV5-6
CDR3 protein: CASSATGTNTEAFF
CDR3 DNA: TGTGCCAGCAGCGCAACCGGGACGAACACTGAAGCTTTCTTT

D gene: TRBD1
J gene: TRBJ2-7
clone size: NA
CDR3 length: 14
V gene: TRBV27
CDR3 protein: CASSFGQGLYEQYF
CDR3 DNA: TGTGCCAGCAGTTTCGGACAGGGTCTTTACGAGCAGTACTTC

D gene: NA
J gene: TRBJ2-2
clone size: NA
CDR3 length: 16
V gene: TRBV27
CDR3 protein: CASSLSGVRENGELFF
CDR3 DNA: TGTGCCAGCAGTTTATCCGGGGTCAGGGAGAACGGGGAGCTGTTTTTT

D gene: NA
J gene: TRBJ1-1
clone size: few
CDR3 length: 14
V gene: TRBV5-4
CDR3 protein: CASSAQGVGTEAFF
CDR3 DNA: TGTGCCAGCAGCGCACAGGGAGTTGGGACTGAAGCTTTCTTT

D gene: NA
J gene: TRBJ1-1
clone size: NA
CDR3 length: 13
V gene: TRBV18
CDR3 protein: CASSPLGGTEAFF
CDR3 DNA: TGTGCCAGCTCACCATTAGGAGGCACTGAAGCTTTCTTT

D gene: TRBD1
J gene: TRBJ1-1
clone size: NA
CDR3 length: 17
V gene: TRBV7-3
CDR3 protein: CASSLFSGTGLATEAFF
CDR3 DNA: TGTGCCAGCAGCTTATTCTCTGGGACAGGGCTAGCCACTGAAGCTTTCTTT

D gene: TRBD1
J gene: TRBJ1-2
clone size: NA
CDR3 length: 14
V gene: TRBV5-6
CDR3 protein: CASSLGQGDYGYTF
CDR3 DNA: TGTGCCAGCAGCTTGGGACAGGGTGACTATGGCTACACCTTC

D gene: TRBD1
J gene: TRBJ2-3
clone size: NA
CDR3 length: 15
V gene: TRBV11-2
CDR3 protein: CASSLDGRGTDTQYF
CDR3 DNA: TGTGCCAGCAGCTTAGATGGCAGGGGGACAGATACGCAGTATTTT

D gene: NA
J gene: TRBJ2-7
clone size: NA
CDR3 length: 11
V gene: TRBV19
CDR3 protein: CASSMGDVQYF
CDR3 DNA: TGTGCCAGTAGTATGGGAGACGTACAGTACTTC

D gene: NA
J gene: TRBJ1-2
clone size: NA
CDR3 length: 12
V gene: TRBV28
CDR3 protein: CASLGVTYGYTF
CDR3 DNA: TGTGCCAGTCTTGGGGTAACATATGGCTACACCTTC

D gene: NA
J gene: TRBJ2-3
clone size: once
CDR3 length: 15
V gene: TRBV27
CDR3 protein: CASSSPGLGTDTQYF
CDR3 DNA: TGTGCCAGCAGTTCCCCGGGTCTAGGCACAGATACGCAGTATTTT

D gene: TRBD1
J gene: TRBJ1-2
clone size: NA
CDR3 length: 17
V gene: TRBV15
CDR3 protein: CATSRDGIGQAAHGYTF
CDR3 DNA: TGTGCCACCAGCAGAGATGGGATTGGACAGGCAGCCCATGGCTACACCTTC

D gene: NA
J gene: TRBJ1-6
clone size: once
CDR3 length: 16
V gene: TRBV9
CDR3 protein: CASSVSQGTGNSPLHF
CDR3 DNA: TGTGCCAGCAGCGTCTCTCAGGGAACGGGTAATTCACCCCTCCACTTT

D gene: TRBD1
J gene: TRBJ1-3
clone size: NA
CDR3 length: 16
V gene: TRBV7-2
CDR3 protein: CASSSIGQGTGNTIYF
CDR3 DNA: TGTGCCAGCAGCTCCATAGGACAGGGAACTGGAAACACCATATATTTT

D gene: NA
J gene: TRBJ1-4
clone size: NA
CDR3 length: 14
V gene: TRBV7-9
CDR3 protein: CASSLAGGGEKLFF
CDR3 DNA: TGTGCCAGCAGCTTAGCCGGGGGTGGTGAAAAACTGTTTTTT

D gene: TRBD1
J gene: TRBJ1-1
clone size: NA
CDR3 length: 18
V gene: TRBV11-2
CDR3 protein: CASSQRPTGGPMNTEAFF
CDR3 DNA: TGTGCCAGCAGCCAGCGTCCGACAGGGGGCCCCATGAACACTGAAGCTTTCTTT

D gene: NA
J gene: TRBJ2-2
clone size: NA
CDR3 length: 15
V gene: TRBV10-3
CDR3 protein: CAISESWLGTGELFF
CDR3 DNA: TGTGCCATCAGTGAGTCCTGGCTCGGCACCGGGGAGCTGTTTTTT

D gene: NA
J gene: TRBJ1-1
clone size: NA
CDR3 length: 15
V gene: TRBV27
CDR3 protein: CASSLSSGLGPEAFF
CDR3 DNA: TGTGCCAGCAGTTTATCCTCAGGGCTTGGGCCTGAAGCTTTCTTT

D gene: TRBD2
J gene: TRBJ2-3
clone size: once
CDR3 length: 16
V gene: TRBV3-1/TRBV3-2
CDR3 protein: CASSSGLAGTRNTQYF
CDR3 DNA: TGTGCCAGCAGCTCCGGACTAGCGGGAACCCGGAATACGCAGTATTTT

D gene: TRBD2
J gene: TRBJ2-1
clone size: NA
CDR3 length: 14
V gene: TRBV28
CDR3 protein: CATKTSGRENEQFF
CDR3 DNA: TGTGCCACCAAGACTAGCGGGAGAGAGAATGAGCAGTTCTTC

D gene: TRBD2
J gene: TRBJ2-5
clone size: NA
CDR3 length: 16
V gene: TRBV3-1/TRBV3-2
CDR3 protein: CASSLRTSGGKETQYF
CDR3 DNA: TGTGCCAGCAGCCTAAGGACTAGCGGGGGGAAAGAGACCCAGTACTTC

D gene: NA
J gene: TRBJ2-2
clone size: NA
CDR3 length: 14
V gene: TRBV28
CDR3 protein: CASSLIGRVGELFF
CDR3 DNA: TGTGCCAGCAGTTTAATCGGTAGAGTCGGGGAGCTGTTTTTT

D gene: NA
J gene: TRBJ1-4
clone size: NA
CDR3 length: 14
V gene: TRBV30
CDR3 protein: CAWSVSTGAEKLFF
CDR3 DNA: TGTGCCTGGAGTGTATCGACAGGCGCAGAAAAACTGTTTTTT

D gene: NA
J gene: TRBJ1-4
clone size: NA
CDR3 length: 15
V gene: TRBV10-3
CDR3 protein: CATSGGQSTNEKLFF
CDR3 DNA: TGTGCCACCTCCGGGGGGCAGTCCACTAATGAAAAACTGTTTTTT

D gene: NA
J gene: TRBJ1-4
clone size: NA
CDR3 length: 15
V gene: TRBV6-5
CDR3 protein: CASSTYRVGDEKLFF
CDR3 DNA: TGTGCCAGCAGTACCTACAGGGTGGGGGATGAAAAACTGTTTTTT

D gene: NA
J gene: TRBJ1-1
clone size: NA
CDR3 length: 13
V gene: TRBV9
CDR3 protein: CASSPQMNTEAFF
CDR3 DNA: TGTGCCAGCAGCCCCCAGATGAACACTGAAGCTTTCTTT

D gene: NA
J gene: TRBJ2-1
clone size: NA
CDR3 length: 14
V gene: TRBV5-1
CDR3 protein: CASSLDGRGFEQFF
CDR3 DNA: TGCGCCAGCAGCTTGGATGGCAGAGGCTTTGAGCAGTTCTTC

D gene: NA
J gene: TRBJ2-6
clone size: NA
CDR3 length: 15
V gene: TRBV4-3
CDR3 protein: CASSQEGTGANVLTF
CDR3 DNA: TGCGCCAGCAGCCAAGAAGGGACGGGGGCCAACGTCCTGACTTTC

D gene: TRBD1
J gene: TRBJ2-5
clone size: few
CDR3 length: 17
V gene: TRBV27
CDR3 protein: CASSAGQGATFQETQYF
CDR3 DNA: TGTGCCAGCAGTGCGGGACAGGGGGCTACGTTCCAAGAGACCCAGTACTTC

D gene: NA
J gene: TRBJ2-1
clone size: NA
CDR3 length: 13
V gene: TRBV15
CDR3 protein: CATSRGRSEEQFF
CDR3 DNA: TGTGCCACCAGCAGGGGTCGGAGCGAAGAGCAGTTCTTC